Below, 22 T cell receptor beta chains from the same sample are listed, as sequenced in a study of shared clonotypes between healthy human individuals. Assay: immunoSEQ multiplex PCR; the TCRdb copy retains only in-frame clones and omits some. The repertoire holds 2 million to 3 million clones, roughly 93% seen once, with approximately 0.35% in the top ten. Sequenced: naive CD4+ T cells from PBMCs. Subset in this sample: CD45RA+ positively selected. These TCRs come from a young man in good health. Some clones in this sample may be carry-over from other donors' samples.

The gene calls are TRBV11-2 and TRBJ2-7; D call uncertain. Between the trimmed V and J ends, which lost 0 bases and 1 base, there was a span of 7 bases. Germline CDR1 SGHAT, CDR2 FQNNGV. The CDR3 sequence is 14 residues long. The CDR3 protein is CASSLDGRSYEQYF. CDR3 bases: TGTGCCAGCAGCTTAGATGGGCGTTCCTACGAGCAGTACTTC.

This chain connects TRBV30 to TRBJ1-3; 7 nucleotides agree with TRBD1. Unmatched junction bases numbered 2, after V lost 0 bases and J lost 0 bases. CDR3 length: 15 residues. CDR1 is GTSNPN, CDR2 SVGIG, per germline (reference sequence). The CDR3, as DNA: TGTGCCTGGAGTGTAGGGACAGTCTCTGGAAACACCATATATTTT. Its protein is CAWSVGTVSGNTIYF.

The genes are TRBV7-9 and TRBJ2-7; D is perhaps TRBD1 (6 bases). The length of the CDR3 is 15 residues. V lost 1 base, J lost 0 bases, and 10 bases lay in between. Germline V gene data show CDR1 as SEHNR and CDR2 as FQNEAQ (reference sequence). CDR3 region: CASSLDRVASYEQYF. The CDR3 region has the DNA TGTGCCAGCAGCTTAGACAGGGTCGCCTCCTACGAGCAGTACTTC.

This chain connects TRBV18 to TRBJ2-1, with unresolved D. The germline V gene encodes CDR1 KGHSH and CDR2 LQKENI. Trimming took 6 bases from V and 0 from J, leaving 15 bases between them. This CDR3 region has 16 residues. The CDR3 DNA is TGTGCCAGCTCCTCCAATGGGGTCAGCTCCTACAATGAGCAGTTCTTC. This sequence encodes CASSSNGVSSYNEQFF.

V gene TRBV6-6 combines with J gene TRBJ2-6; D gene uncertain. V dropped 6 bases and J dropped 2 bases, with 11 bases sitting between them. The CDR3 spans 15 residues. From germline, CDR1 is MNHNY and CDR2 SVGAGI (reference sequence). In DNA, the CDR3 is TGTGCCAGCAGGGGTAGGGTTGCTGGGGCCAACGTCCTGACTTTC. This gives the protein CASRGRVAGANVLTF.

The chain employs TRBV5-4 and TRBJ2-7; D may correspond to TRBD1 or TRBD2 (5 bases each). CDR1 and CDR2 (germline): SGHNT, YYREEE (reference sequence). The CDR3 covers 15 residues. V was shortened by 0 bases and J by 5 bases, with 15 bases between the two germline ends. The CDR3, as DNA: TGTGCCAGCAGCTTGGGTGGCGGGCTCAGGGACGAGCAGTACTTC. Translating gives CASSLGGGLRDEQYF.

The gene calls are TRBV29-1 and TRBJ2-3; unclear D gene. This CDR3 is built from 13 residues. Trimming stripped 6 bases from V and 2 bases from J, with 12 bases between. CDR1 SQVTM and CDR2 ANQGSEA come from the germline V gene. This CDR3 reads CSVRAPLTDTQYF. The CDR3 region has the DNA TGCAGCGTCCGGGCTCCCCTCACAGATACGCAGTATTTT.

The chain is built from TRBV27 and TRBJ1-4; tentative D call: TRBD1 (5 bases). In germline, CDR1 is MNHEY, CDR2 SMNVEV (reference sequence). The CDR3 totals 16 residues. The germline V and J ends were trimmed by 0 bases and 0 bases, with 8 bases remaining between them. The DNA for the CDR3 is TGTGCCAGCAGTTTATCAGACAGTGCAACTAATGAAAAACTGTTTTTT. Its protein product is CASSLSDSATNEKLFF.

This chain uses TRBV2 with TRBJ1-3, with D perhaps matching TRBD1 (5 bases). The CDR3 has 13 amino acids. Germline values: CDR1 SNHLY, CDR2 FYNNEI. V shed 6 bases and J shed 9 bases, with 15 bases lying between them. CDR3 protein: CASRGEGKGTIYF. DNA of the CDR3: TGTGCCAGCAGGGGAGAGGGGAAGGGCACCATATATTTT.

V gene TRBV11-3 combines with J gene TRBJ2-5; 10 nucleotides align to TRBD2. Trimming removed 5 bases from V and 5 bases from J; junction bases left unmatched: 8. This CDR3 has 15 amino acids. Germline V gene sequence: CDR1 SGHNT, CDR2 YENEEA. The CDR3 coding sequence is TGTGCCAGCAGCCTATCCGGGACTAGCGTTGAGACCCAGTACTTC. Amino acid sequence: CASSLSGTSVETQYF. Filled out from reference TRBV11-3 and TRBJ2-5, the complete variable domain reads EAGVVQSPRYKIIEKKQPVAFWCNPISGHNTLYWYLQNLGQGPELLIRYENEEAVDDSQLPKDRFSAERLKGVDSTLKIQPAELGDSAVYLCASSLSGTSVETQYFGPGTRLLVL.

In its sample, this clone was seen once. The chain is built from TRBV9 and TRBJ2-1; the D gene is possibly TRBD2 (5 bases). In germline, CDR1 is SGDLS, CDR2 YYNGEE. This CDR3 spans 15 amino acids. V was cut by 0 bases and J by 0 bases, with 7 bases left in between. The CDR3 bases are TGTGCCAGCAGCGTAGGGAGGAGCTCCTACAATGAGCAGTTCTTC. Translated: CASSVGRSSYNEQFF.

As DNA, the CDR3 is TGTGCCAGCAGCTTGGCCGACACGCCGCGCTACACCTTC. It is translated as CASSLADTPRYTF. V is TRBV5-5 and J is TRBJ1-2, with no clear D. Germline assignment: CDR1 SGHKS and CDR2 YYEKEE (reference sequence). The CDR3 has 13 amino acids. V gave up 0 bases and J gave up 9 bases, with 12 bases separating them. Variable domain in full (rest from reference TRBV5-5 and TRBJ1-2): DAGVTQSPTHLIKTRGQQVTLRCSPISGHKSVSWYQQVLGQGPQFIFQYYEKEERGRGNFPDRFSARQFPNYSSELNVNALLLGDSALYLCASSLADTPRYTFGSGTRLTVV.

The V and J genes are TRBV5-8 and TRBJ1-4; TRBD1 might be the D (5 bases). Germline assignment: CDR1 SGHTS and CDR2 YDEGEE. Trimming took 0 bases from V and 7 from J, leaving 19 bases between them. The CDR3 is 17 amino acids. CDR3 sequence reads: CASSLVGGEGIGEKLFF. CDR3 nucleotide sequence: TGTGCCAGCAGCTTGGTTGGGGGGGAAGGAATTGGTGAAAAACTGTTTTTT.

In the case of this clone: The sample carries other DNA sequences with the same CDR3. The rearrangement links TRBV5-4 to TRBJ1-1; D is unclear. V lost 4 bases and J 1 base, leaving 8 bases between the germline ends. The CDR3 consists of 13 residues. CDR1 is SGHNT and CDR2 is YYREEE in the germline V gene (reference sequence). CDR3 amino acids: CASSLDPNTEAFF. The CDR3 region has the DNA TGTGCCAGCAGCCTTGATCCGAACACTGAAGCTTTCTTT. Supplemented by reference TRBV5-4 and TRBJ1-1, the full variable domain reads ETGVTQSPTHLIKTRGQQVTLRCSSQSGHNTVSWYQQALGQGPQFIFQYYREEENGRGNFPPRFSGLQFPNYSSELNVNALELDDSALYLCASSLDPNTEAFFGQGTRLTVV.

This chain links TRBV7-8 with TRBJ2-1; tentative D call: TRBD2 (6 bases). Trimming took off 0 bases at V and 2 bases at J, with 20 bases between the two ends. The CDR3 runs 19 residues. The germline gives CDR1 SGHVS, CDR2 FQNEAQ. For the CDR3, the DNA is TGTGCCAGCAGCTTAGCTAGGGCTAGCGCAAGAGTCACCTACAATGAGCAGTTCTTC. This codes for CASSLARASARVTYNEQFF.

V usage is TRBV7-9 and J usage is TRBJ1-1, with 7 bases aligning to TRBD1. After removal of 3 bases from V and 6 bases from J, the junction contained 10 bases not matched to a gene. The CDR3 loop spans 15 amino acids. Germline V gene lookup returns CDR1 SEHNR and CDR2 FQNEAQ (reference sequence). This CDR3 is CASSFQTGIASEAFF. The CDR3 nucleotides are TGTGCCAGCAGCTTCCAGACAGGGATCGCTTCTGAAGCTTTCTTT.

The gene calls are TRBV4-1 and TRBJ1-3; the D is unclear. V gave up 4 bases and J gave up 4 bases, with 11 bases separating them. Germline assignment: CDR1 MGHRA and CDR2 YSYEKL. The CDR3 sequence is 14 residues long. In DNA form, the CDR3 reads TGCGCCAGCAGCCCGACACCTCAGGGAAACACCATATATTTT. This sequence encodes CASSPTPQGNTIYF.

The chain employs TRBV18 and TRBJ2-3; 9 bases align to TRBD2. The CDR3 is 15 residues long. V was pared by 1 base and J by 3 bases, with 2 bases of the junction left unmatched. Germline V lookup: CDR1 KGHSH, CDR2 LQKENI. In nucleotides, the CDR3 is TGTGCCAGCTCACCACGGCGGGAGGGAACAGATACGCAGTATTTT. Protein sequence: CASSPRREGTDTQYF.

As regards this clone: The same CDR3 arises from other DNA sequences in this sample as well. The chain has TRBV28 and TRBJ2-7, with a weak D call TRBD1 (6 bases). Per the germline V gene, CDR1 is MDHEN and CDR2 is SYDVKM. The V gene lost 1 base and the J gene lost 4 bases, with 11 bases spanning the gap. The CDR3 loop spans 14 amino acids. The CDR3 nucleotides read TGTGCCAGCAGTTTATCCCAGGGGTCGTACGAGCAGTACTTC. This encodes CASSLSQGSYEQYF. Combining the CDR3 with reference TRBV28 and TRBJ2-7 gives the whole variable domain DVKVTQSSRYLVKRTGEKVFLECVQDMDHENMFWYRQDPGLGLRLIYFSYDVKMKEKGDIPEGYSVSREKKERFSLILESASTNQTSMYLCASSLSQGSYEQYFGPGTRLTVT.

This clone was observed a handful of times. The chain carries TRBV28 and TRBJ1-5, with a possible D match to TRBD1 (5 bases). CDR1 and CDR2 from the germline V gene are MDHEN and SYDVKM. This CDR3 has 13 amino acids. V was pared by 6 bases and J by 8 bases, with 14 bases between. CDR3 amino acids: CASRRDPEKPQHF. In DNA form, the CDR3 reads TGTGCCAGCAGACGGGACCCAGAGAAGCCCCAGCATTTT.

The rearrangement uses TRBV7-8 and TRBJ1-2, with 7 bases matching TRBD1. V lost 5 bases and J lost 5; bases outside the gene matches: 11. The CDR3 is 15 residues long. Germline loops: CDR1 SGHVS, CDR2 FQNEAQ. CDR3 sequence (DNA): TGTGCCAGCAGCCCCGACAGGGAGGGGAGGTATGGCTACACCTTC. Translation: CASSPDREGRYGYTF.

CDR3 protein: CASSHLGTTGELFF. As DNA, the CDR3 is TGCGCCAGCAGCCATCTCGGGACTACCGGGGAGCTGTTTTTT. The chain recombines TRBV4-1 with TRBJ2-2; a possible D gene is TRBD2 (6 bases). Germline CDR1 MGHRA, CDR2 YSYEKL. The V gene lost 3 bases and the J gene lost 5 bases, with 10 bases spanning the gap. This CDR3 has 14 residues.